One and the same sample provided the 10 T cell receptor beta chains below, sequenced in a study of cytomegalovirus exposure and HLA in healthy donors. PCR employed 60 Vbeta and 13 Jbeta primers. The protocol was immunoSEQ multiplex PCR, while the TCRdb copy is restricted to in-frame clones and leaves out a portion. The sample contains 220,000 or so clones, more than 65% of which appear only once. Sequencing used PBMCs. These receptors all stem from a woman between 25 and 40 years old in good health and CMV-seronegative.

The V and J genes are TRBV11-2 and TRBJ1-5; maybe TRBD1 (5 bases). Trimming removed 4 bases at V and 3 bases at J, with 13 bases between. Germline V gene sequence: CDR1 SGHAT, CDR2 FQNNGV. The CDR3 contains 15 residues. The CDR3 here is CASSSGVGHNQPQHF. In DNA, the CDR3 is TGTGCCAGCAGCTCGGGGGTAGGACACAATCAGCCCCAGCATTTT.

The table lists this clone with a few counts. The CDR3 sequence is CASSSTASYEQYF. CDR3 in DNA: TGTGCCAGCAGTTCCACAGCCTCCTACGAGCAGTACTTC. The chain joins TRBV6-5 to TRBJ2-7; D not resolved. Germline values: CDR1 MNHEY, CDR2 SVGAGI. Trimming removed 4 bases from V and 0 bases from J, with 7 bases in between. The CDR3 sequence is 13 residues long.

The rearrangement links TRBV6-6 to TRBJ2-3; the match to TRBD1 covers 8 bases. Germline V gene data show CDR1 as MNHNY and CDR2 as SVGAGI (reference sequence). The CDR3 has 15 amino acids. The trim removed 2 bases at V and 3 bases at J, leaving 4 bases unmatched. Here the CDR3 reads CASSYGQGATDTQYF. Here the CDR3 DNA reads TGTGCCAGCAGTTACGGGCAGGGGGCGACAGATACGCAGTATTTT.

Concerning this clone: Relative to the germline gene, one junction end is altered; a read error may explain this. The chain carries TRBV5-1 and TRBJ1-3, with 11 positions matching TRBD1. This CDR3 has 17 residues. Looked up from germline, CDR1 is SGHRS and CDR2 is YFSETQ. For the CDR3, the DNA is TGCGTCAGCAGCCCCGGACAGGGGGCGCGATCGCGAAACACCATATATTTT. Protein sequence: CVSSPGQGARSRNTIYF.

The chain uses TRBV7-9 and TRBJ1-4; D gene uncertain. From germline, CDR1 is SEHNR and CDR2 FQNEAQ (reference sequence). This CDR3 is 12 amino acids long. V shed 5 bases and J shed 11 bases, with 12 bases lying between them. The CDR3 bases are TGTGCCAGCAGCGCCGGCCCGGAGAAACTGTTTTTT. It encodes CASSAGPEKLFF.

The CDR3 DNA reads TGTGCCAGCACAAACCGGGGTTCTTCCTACGAGCAGTACTTC. Protein product: CASTNRGSSYEQYF. The chain recombines TRBV6-5 with TRBJ2-7; D possibly corresponds to TRBD2 (5 bases). The germline V gene has CDR1 MNHEY and CDR2 SVGAGI. Trimming stripped 7 bases from V and 1 base from J, with 14 bases between. This CDR3 has 14 amino acids.

This clone was counted only a few times. The chain is built from TRBV7-9 and TRBJ2-1, with 12 bases identical to TRBD2. V lost 5 bases, J lost 7 bases, and 18 bases stayed unmatched. Germline CDR1 is SEHNR and CDR2 is FQNEAQ (reference sequence). This CDR3 region has 19 residues. Here the CDR3 reads CASSRTPSGGAGEKNEQFF. DNA for the CDR3: TGTGCCAGCAGCCGAACACCTAGCGGGGGGGCCGGCGAGAAAAATGAGCAGTTCTTC.

The chain has TRBV19 and TRBJ1-1; the D gene is possibly TRBD1 (5 bases). Germline assignment: CDR1 LNHDA and CDR2 SQIVND (reference sequence). CDR3 length equals 15 residues. V gave up 2 bases and J gave up 1 base, with 11 bases separating them. As DNA, the CDR3 is TGTGCCAGTAGTATAACAGGACACACGAACACTGAAGCTTTCTTT. It encodes CASSITGHTNTEAFF.

This clone is medium-sized within its sample. The rearrangement links TRBV9 to TRBJ1-1; no reliable D call. Germline V gene sequence: CDR1 SGDLS, CDR2 YYNGEE. The CDR3 has 15 residues. Between the trimmed V and J ends, which lost 4 bases and 5 bases, there was a span of 18 bases. This CDR3 reads CASSPLAASVTEAFF. The CDR3 coding sequence is TGTGCCAGCAGCCCCCTAGCGGCCTCTGTTACTGAAGCTTTCTTT.

The chain recombines TRBV7-8 with TRBJ2-2; 7 bases are shared with TRBD2. The trim removed 3 bases at V and 5 bases at J, leaving 9 bases unmatched. The CDR3 extends over 16 amino acids. The germline gives CDR1 SGHVS, CDR2 FQNEAQ. The chain's CDR3 is CASSFGSSGITGELFF. In DNA form, the CDR3 reads TGTGCCAGCAGCTTTGGTTCCAGCGGGATTACCGGGGAGCTGTTTTTT.